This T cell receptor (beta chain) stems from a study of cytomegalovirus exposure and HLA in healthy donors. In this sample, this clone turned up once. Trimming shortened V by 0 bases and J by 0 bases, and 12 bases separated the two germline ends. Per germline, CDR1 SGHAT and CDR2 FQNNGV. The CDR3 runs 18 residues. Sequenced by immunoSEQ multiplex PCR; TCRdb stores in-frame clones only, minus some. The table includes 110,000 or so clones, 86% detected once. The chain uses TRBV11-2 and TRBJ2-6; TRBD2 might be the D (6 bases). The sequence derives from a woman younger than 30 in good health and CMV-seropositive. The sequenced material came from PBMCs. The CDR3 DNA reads TGTGCCAGCAGCTTAGAAGGAGGGGCCGTCTCTGGGGCCAACGTCCTGACTTTC. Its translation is CASSLEGGAVSGANVLTF.